Shown below are 3 T cell receptor beta chains from a single sample sequenced in a study of T-cell memory formation after mild COVID-19. TCRdb itself ran the 5' RACE reads through MiXCR, one entry per CDR3 protein. The sample yields approximately 300,000 distinct CDR3 sequences, about 16% seen once. Sequencing was done on a sample of PBMCs or a T cell subset sorted from them (not recorded which). Source of these receptors: a man between 18 and 29 years old who had mild COVID-19 (a few samples of this study predate the infection). Cell type and time point are not known.

There are many counts of this clonotype. The DNA for the CDR3 is TGTGCCAGCAGTACCCTCCGCGGACAGGGTGAGAACACTGAAGCTTTCTTT. This codes for CASSTLRGQGENTEAFF. The chain links TRBV6-2 or TRBV6-3 to TRBJ1-1; TRBD1 aligns across 8 bases. The ends lost 5 bases at V and 1 base at J; junction bases unmatched: 12. The CDR3 contains 17 residues. Germline CDR1 is MNHEY and CDR2 is SVGEGT.

The rearrangement joins TRBV2 to TRBJ2-3, with unresolved D. CDR3 length: 13 residues. V was trimmed by 4 bases and J by 1 base, leaving 6 bases between them. Germline V gene data show CDR1 as SNHLY and CDR2 as FYNNEI. CDR3 DNA: TGTGCCAGCAGTGCCCAGGGCACAGATACGCAGTATTTT. It codes for CASSAQGTDTQYF.

This clonotype was observed a handful of times. The gene calls are TRBV6-5 and TRBJ1-2; 8 bases line up with TRBD1. The V and J ends lost 4 bases and 4 bases, in that order; junction bases with no gene match: 5. Germline loops: CDR1 MNHEY, CDR2 SVGAGI. This CDR3 spans 14 amino acids. CDR3 sequence reads: CASSSWTGSYGYTF. The CDR3 DNA follows: TGTGCCAGCAGTTCCTGGACAGGGTCCTATGGCTACACCTTC.